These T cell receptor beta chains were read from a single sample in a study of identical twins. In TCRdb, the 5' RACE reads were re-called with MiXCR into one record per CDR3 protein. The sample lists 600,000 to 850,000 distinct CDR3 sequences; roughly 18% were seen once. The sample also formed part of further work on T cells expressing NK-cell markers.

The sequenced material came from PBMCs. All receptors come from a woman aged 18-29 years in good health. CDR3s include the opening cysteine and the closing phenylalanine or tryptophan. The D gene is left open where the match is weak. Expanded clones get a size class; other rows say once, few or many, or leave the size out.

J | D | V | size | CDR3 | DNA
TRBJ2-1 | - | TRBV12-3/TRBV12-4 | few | CASSSLPGSYNEQFF | TGTGCCAGCAGCTCCCTCCCGGGGTCCTACAATGAGCAGTTCTTC
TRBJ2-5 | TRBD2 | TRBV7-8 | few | CASSQPLQRGGEETQYF | TGTGCCAGCAGCCAACCATTACAGCGGGGAGGGGAGGAGACCCAGTACTTC
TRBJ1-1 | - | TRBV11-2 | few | CASSLNTGFNTEAFF | TGTGCCAGCAGCCTGAACACAGGGTTTAACACTGAAGCTTTCTTT
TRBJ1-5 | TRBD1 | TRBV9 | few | CASSGGQGSYSNQPQHF | TGTGCCAGCAGCGGGGGACAGGGATCGTATAGCAATCAGCCCCAGCATTTT
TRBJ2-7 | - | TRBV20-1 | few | CSAGRLANTYF | TGCAGTGCTGGCCGATTAGCCAACACGTACTTC
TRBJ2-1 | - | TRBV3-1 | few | CASSQDPTSNEQFF | TGTGCCAGCAGCCAAGATCCGACTAGCAATGAGCAGTTCTTC
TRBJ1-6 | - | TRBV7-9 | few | CASRPLGSPLHF | TGTGCCAGCCGACCTTTGGGTTCACCCCTCCACTTT
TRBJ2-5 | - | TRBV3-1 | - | CASSQGAAGGTQYF | TGTGCCAGCAGCCAAGGAGCCGCTGGGGGGACCCAGTACTTC
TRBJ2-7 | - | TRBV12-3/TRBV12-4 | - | CASSLTFGFEQYF | TGTGCCAGCAGTTTAACTTTCGGGTTCGAGCAGTACTTC
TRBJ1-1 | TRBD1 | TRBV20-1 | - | CSASGQGMGMNTEAFF | TGCAGTGCTAGTGGACAGGGAATGGGGATGAACACTGAAGCTTTCTTT
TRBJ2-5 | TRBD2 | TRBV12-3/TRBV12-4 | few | CASSQGLAGVFRQETQYF | TGTGCCAGCAGTCAGGGACTAGCGGGCGTTTTTCGCCAAGAGACCCAGTACTTC
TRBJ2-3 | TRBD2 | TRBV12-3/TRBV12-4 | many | CASSLAGVGTDTQYF | TGTGCCAGCAGTCTAGCGGGAGTAGGCACAGATACGCAGTATTTT
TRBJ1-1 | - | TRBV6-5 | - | CASSLQGMGAFF | TGTGCCAGCAGTTTACAGGGAATGGGAGCTTTCTTT
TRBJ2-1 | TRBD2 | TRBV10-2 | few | CASSGTSRNEQFF | TGCGCCAGCAGTGGGACTAGCAGAAATGAGCAGTTCTTC
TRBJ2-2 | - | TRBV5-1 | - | CASIVDGGSAGELFF | TGCGCCAGCATTGTTGACGGTGGATCGGCCGGGGAGCTGTTTTTT
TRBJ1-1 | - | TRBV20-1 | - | CSARASDRWGAFF | TGCAGTGCTAGAGCCTCGGACCGGTGGGGAGCTTTCTTT
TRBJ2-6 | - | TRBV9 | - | CASSVAQGGANVLTF | TGTGCCAGCAGCGTTGCCCAGGGTGGGGCCAACGTCCTGACTTTC
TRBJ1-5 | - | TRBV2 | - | CASERDSNQPQHF | TGTGCCAGCGAGCGTGATAGCAATCAGCCCCAGCATTTT
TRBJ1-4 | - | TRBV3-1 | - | CASSQAGGETNEKLFF | TGTGCCAGCAGCCAAGCCGGAGGCGAAACTAATGAAAAACTGTTTTTT
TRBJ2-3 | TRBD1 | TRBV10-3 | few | CAIRAPGQGIDTQYF | TGTGCCATCAGGGCTCCGGGACAGGGGATAGATACGCAGTATTTT
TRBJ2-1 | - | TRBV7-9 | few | CASSFRETAFF | TGTGCCAGCAGCTTCCGTGAGACGGCGTTCTTC
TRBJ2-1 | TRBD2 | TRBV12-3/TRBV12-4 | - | CASRLAGENEQFF | TGTGCCAGCAGACTAGCGGGAGAGAATGAGCAGTTCTTC
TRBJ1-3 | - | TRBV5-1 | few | CASKTGISGNTIYF | TGCGCCAGCAAGACCGGCATCTCTGGAAACACCATATATTTT
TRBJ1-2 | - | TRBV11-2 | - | CASSLGYSPDGYTF | TGTGCCAGCAGCTTAGGTTACTCGCCGGATGGCTACACCTTC
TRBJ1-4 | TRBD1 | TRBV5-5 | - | CASSSGTGPSYEKLFF | TGTGCCAGCAGCTCCGGGACAGGACCTTCTTATGAAAAACTGTTTTTT
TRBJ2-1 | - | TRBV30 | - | CAWEPGASYNEQFF | TGTGCCTGGGAGCCGGGCGCTAGTTACAATGAGCAGTTCTTC
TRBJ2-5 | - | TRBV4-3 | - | CASSQDSADQETQYF | TGCGCCAGCAGCCAAGATTCGGCGGATCAAGAGACCCAGTACTTC
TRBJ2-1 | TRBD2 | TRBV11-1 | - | CASSFSAGGPMGLNEQFF | TGTGCCAGCAGCTTTTCAGCGGGAGGGCCGATGGGTCTCAATGAGCAGTTCTTC
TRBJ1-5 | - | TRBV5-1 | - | CASTPTPYSNQPQHF | TGCGCCAGCACACCGACACCGTATAGCAATCAGCCCCAGCATTTT
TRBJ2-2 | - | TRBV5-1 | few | CASSLPTRSGELFF | TGCGCCAGCAGCTTACCGACTAGATCCGGGGAGCTGTTTTTT
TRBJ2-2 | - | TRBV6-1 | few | CASSRTAPPGELFF | TGTGCCAGCAGTAGGACAGCCCCACCCGGGGAGCTGTTTTTT
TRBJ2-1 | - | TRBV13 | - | CASSSSARGDEQFF | TGTGCCAGCAGCTCCAGCGCCAGGGGGGATGAGCAGTTCTTC
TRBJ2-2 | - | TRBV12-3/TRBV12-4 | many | CASSLGSYTGELFF | TGTGCCAGCAGTTTAGGGTCCTACACCGGGGAGCTGTTTTTT
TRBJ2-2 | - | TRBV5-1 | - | CASSLGGTVNTGELFF | TGCGCCAGCAGCTTGGGCGGGACGGTCAACACCGGGGAGCTGTTTTTT
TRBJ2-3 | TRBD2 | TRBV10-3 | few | CAISLAGITDTQYF | TGTGCCATCAGTTTAGCGGGGATCACAGATACGCAGTATTTT
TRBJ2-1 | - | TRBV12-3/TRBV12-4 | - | CASIEGRAYNEQFF | TGTGCCAGCATCGAGGGAAGGGCCTACAATGAGCAGTTCTTC
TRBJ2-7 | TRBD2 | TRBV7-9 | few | CASSFNRGVISYEQYF | TGTGCCAGCAGCTTTAATCGGGGGGTTATCTCCTACGAGCAGTACTTC
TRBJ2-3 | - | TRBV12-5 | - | CASGIGTFTDTQYF | TGTGCTAGTGGTATCGGGACTTTCACAGATACGCAGTATTTT
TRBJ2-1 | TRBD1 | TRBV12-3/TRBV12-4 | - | CASRRAGTGGTRHEQFF | TGTGCCAGCAGGAGGGCCGGGACAGGGGGAACCCGCCATGAGCAGTTCTTC
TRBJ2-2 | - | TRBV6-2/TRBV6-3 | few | CASSPFGMDELFF | TGTGCCAGCAGTCCTTTTGGGATGGATGAGCTGTTTTTT
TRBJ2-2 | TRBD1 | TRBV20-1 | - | CSANPGQGAGELFF | TGCAGTGCTAATCCGGGACAGGGGGCCGGGGAGCTGTTTTTT
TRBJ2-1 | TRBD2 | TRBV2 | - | CAITTPVGLAPTSYNEQFF | TGTGCCATCACAACTCCCGTAGGACTAGCGCCCACCTCCTACAATGAGCAGTTCTTC
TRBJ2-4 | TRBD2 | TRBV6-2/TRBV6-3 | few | CASSYGQGGDLAKNIQYF | TGTGCCAGCAGTTATGGGCAGGGAGGGGACTTAGCCAAAAACATTCAGTACTTC
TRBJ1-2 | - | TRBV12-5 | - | CASALTNGYTF | TGTGCTAGTGCTCTAACGAATGGCTACACCTTC
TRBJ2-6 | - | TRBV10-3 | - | CAGGANVLTF | TGTGCGGGGGGGGCCAACGTCCTGACTTTC
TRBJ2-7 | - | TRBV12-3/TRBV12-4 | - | CASSYRLDWVAYEQYF | TGTGCCAGCAGTTATAGACTGGACTGGGTAGCCTACGAGCAGTACTTC
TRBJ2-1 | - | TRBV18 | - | CASSPAGLNNEQFF | TGTGCCAGCTCACCAGCGGGCCTGAACAATGAGCAGTTCTTC
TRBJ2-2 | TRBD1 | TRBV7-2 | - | CASSPRGNSAGGRELFF | TGTGCCAGCTCACCCAGGGGCAACTCCGCAGGGGGCCGGGAGCTGTTTTTT
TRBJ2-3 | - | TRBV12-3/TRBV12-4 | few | CASSRSGVSSDTQYF | TGTGCCAGCAGTCGTTCCGGTGTCTCGTCAGATACGCAGTATTTT
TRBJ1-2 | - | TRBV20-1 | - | CSARNGKNYGYTF | TGCAGTGCTAGAAACGGGAAGAACTATGGCTACACCTTC
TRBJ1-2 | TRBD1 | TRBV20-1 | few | CSVTGRTGVGYTF | TGCAGTGTTACAGGGAGGACAGGGGTCGGCTACACCTTC
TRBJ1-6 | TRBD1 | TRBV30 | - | CAWTAQGPLHF | TGTGCCTGGACGGCACAGGGGCCCCTCCACTTT
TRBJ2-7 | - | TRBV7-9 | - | CASSLVGGRTYEQYF | TGTGCCAGCAGCTTAGTTGGGGGGCGAACCTACGAGCAGTACTTC
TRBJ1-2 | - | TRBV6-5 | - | CATEEGNGYTF | TGTGCCACAGAGGAGGGGAACGGCTACACCTTC
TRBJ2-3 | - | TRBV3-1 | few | CASRDFAGDTQYF | TGTGCCAGCAGGGACTTCGCGGGGGATACGCAGTATTTT
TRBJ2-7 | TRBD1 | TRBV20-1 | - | CSASRPGQGGRWQYF | TGCAGTGCCTCGCGGCCGGGACAGGGCGGTCGGTGGCAGTACTTC